A single sample gave rise to the 5 T cell receptor beta chains below, sequenced in a study of control samples from healthy donors and cancer patients. Sequencing was performed with immunoSEQ multiplex PCR; in TCRdb, only in-frame clones are kept and a portion is missing. The sample has 80,000 or so clones, 91% seen once. The source material was blood. These receptors came from a man between 45 and 60 years old in good health.

The chain recombines TRBV6-1 with TRBJ1-2, with D uncertain. The CDR3 contains 16 residues. The V end was cut by 1 base, the J end by 6 bases, with 18 bases between. Germline V gene data show CDR1 as MNHNS and CDR2 as SASEGT. CDR3 sequence reads: CASSEGWGGGLDGYTF. The CDR3 coding sequence is TGTGCCAGCAGTGAAGGTTGGGGAGGAGGGCTTGATGGCTACACCTTC.

The chain links TRBV19 to TRBJ1-1, with D perhaps matching TRBD1 (6 bases). V shed 5 bases and J shed 7 bases, with 8 bases lying between them. This CDR3 is 11 amino acids long. CDR1 is LNHDA, CDR2 SQIVND, per germline (reference sequence). The CDR3 sequence is CASSQGGEAFF. CDR3 DNA: TGTGCCAGTAGTCAAGGGGGTGAAGCTTTCTTT.

This chain connects TRBV30 to TRBJ2-3; 7 bases fit TRBD1. The CDR3 is 15 residues long. Trimming removed 0 bases from V and 11 bases from J; junction bases left unmatched: 14. Germline assignment: CDR1 GTSNPN and CDR2 SVGIG (reference sequence). The CDR3 region is CAWSVQGATGRGQYF. The CDR3 DNA is TGTGCCTGGAGTGTACAGGGCGCGACAGGGAGAGGGCAGTATTTT. The complete variable domain, with remaining parts taken from reference TRBV30 and TRBJ2-3, reads SQTIHQWPATLVQPVGSPLSLECTVEGTSNPNLYWYRQAAGRGLQLLFYSVGIGQISSEVPQNLSASRPQDRQFILSSKKLLLSDSGFYLCAWSVQGATGRGQYFGPGTRLTVL.

This sequence joins TRBV6-5 and TRBJ1-2; 7 bases agree with TRBD1. Germline loops: CDR1 MNHEY, CDR2 SVGAGI. V trimming: 6 bases; J trimming: 8 bases; junction bases outside the gene matches: 15. The CDR3 length is 15 residues. DNA for the CDR3: TGTGCCAGCAGCCAACCTACAGGGGCAATTCGCGGCTACACCTTC. Its translation: CASSQPTGAIRGYTF.

The gene calls are TRBV10-3 and TRBJ1-1, with a possible D match to TRBD1 (6 bases). Looked up from germline, CDR1 is ENHRY and CDR2 is SYGVKD. This CDR3 spans 15 amino acids. Trimming removed 2 bases from V and 0 bases from J, with 10 bases in between. Written as DNA, the CDR3 is TGTGCCATCAGTGAGGTCCGGGGGCTGAACACTGAAGCTTTCTTT. This gives the protein CAISEVRGLNTEAFF.